The 13 T cell receptor beta chains below come from one sample, sequenced in a study of T cell responses to AZD1222 COVID-19 vaccine. Produced via immunoSEQ multiplex PCR; TCRdb's table is partial and in-frame only. The table shows just under 80,000 clones, with 92% occurring only once. The sample in question was peripheral blood, obtained 28 days after the second AZD1222 dose. The receptors stem from an adult who received the AZD1222 COVID-19 vaccine.

This chain connects TRBV19 to TRBJ2-2; 8 positions agree with TRBD1. CDR1 is LNHDA and CDR2 is SQIVND in the germline V gene (reference sequence). The CDR3 covers 14 residues. J was trimmed by 6 bases and V by 7 bases; bases with no gene match: 7. The DNA of the CDR3 is TGTGCCAGTAATTCAGGGGGCAGTGCCGGGGAGCTGTTTTTT. It codes for CASNSGGSAGELFF.

V gene TRBV7-2 combines with J gene TRBJ1-1, with TRBD1 identical over 7 bases. The J segment lost 5 bases and the V segment lost 2 bases, leaving 14 bases of the junction unmatched. The CDR3 runs to 17 residues. CDR1 and CDR2 from the germline V gene are SGHTA and FQGNSA. The CDR3 sequence is CASSLRFVDPGGTEAFF. As DNA, the CDR3 is TGTGCCAGCAGCTTAAGGTTCGTTGATCCAGGGGGAACTGAAGCTTTCTTT. The full variable domain, its missing parts supplied by reference TRBV7-2 and TRBJ1-1, is GAGVSQSPSNKVTEKGKDVELRCDPISGHTALYWYRQSLGQGLEFLIYFQGNSAPDKSGLPSDRFSAERTGGSVSTLTIQRTQQEDSAVYLCASSLRFVDPGGTEAFFGQGTRLTVV.

The CDR3 is CASSQDEREVGELFF. The CDR3 DNA reads as TGCGCCAGCAGCCAAGATGAGCGGGAGGTCGGGGAGCTGTTTTTT. This chain links TRBV4-3 with TRBJ2-2; 9 bases are shared with TRBD2. This CDR3 is built from 15 residues. Germline V gene sequence: CDR1 LGHNA, CDR2 YSLEER. The J segment lost 7 bases and the V segment lost 0 bases, leaving 3 bases of the junction unmatched.

The chain couples TRBV2 to TRBJ1-6; the D is unclear. Germline CDR1 reads SNHLY; CDR2 reads FYNNEI. Trimming stripped 7 bases from V and 7 bases from J, with 17 bases between. This CDR3 has 15 amino acids. The CDR3 nucleotides read TGTGCCAGCAAAGGTGCTGCGGGCAGCAATTCACCCCTCCACTTT. It encodes CASKGAAGSNSPLHF.

The rearrangement joins TRBV9 to TRBJ2-3, with TRBD2 identical over 10 bases. V shed 3 bases, J shed 8 bases, and the junction held 9 bases outside the gene matches. The CDR3 is made up of 15 amino acids. The germline V gene has CDR1 SGDLS and CDR2 YYNGEE. CDR3: CASSGTSGAVGTQYF. CDR3 bases: TGTGCCAGCAGCGGAACTAGCGGGGCCGTTGGTACGCAGTATTTT.

The chain carries TRBV15 and TRBJ1-1, with a weak D call TRBD1 (6 bases). The CDR3 is made up of 14 amino acids. Germline assignment: CDR1 LNHNV and CDR2 YYDKDF (reference sequence). Trimming stripped 4 bases from V and 2 bases from J, with 11 bases between. The CDR3 bases are TGTGCCACCAGCATACGGACAGCCAACACTGAAGCTTTCTTT. Translation: CATSIRTANTEAFF. The full variable domain, rest sourced from reference TRBV15 and TRBJ1-1, is DAMVIQNPRYQVTQFGKPVTLSCSQTLNHNVMYWYQQKSSQAPKLLFHYYDKDFNNEADTPDNFQSRRPNTSFCFLDIRSPGLGDTAMYLCATSIRTANTEAFFGQGTRLTVV.

The chain joins TRBV7-2 to TRBJ2-3; D remains ambiguous. V shed 2 bases and J shed 0 bases, with 12 bases lying between them. CDR3 length: 16 residues. CDR1 SGHTA and CDR2 FQGNSA come from the germline V gene. The CDR3 DNA follows: TGTGCCAGCAGCTTACTAGGCGCGGTTAGCACAGATACGCAGTATTTT. This gives the protein CASSLLGAVSTDTQYF.

This chain links TRBV10-3 with TRBJ1-2; D is perhaps TRBD1 (5 bases). V was trimmed by 2 bases and J by 4 bases, leaving 17 bases between them. The CDR3 length is 16 residues. Germline CDR1 ENHRY, CDR2 SYGVKD. CDR3 DNA sequence: TGTGCCATCAGTGAGCCGGGACGAGCTAGAACCTATGGCTACACCTTC. Translated, it gives CAISEPGRARTYGYTF.

The chain uses TRBV27 and TRBJ2-7, with TRBD1 matching over 8 bases. This CDR3 spans 14 amino acids. Germline V gene sequence: CDR1 MNHEY, CDR2 SMNVEV (reference sequence). V shed 8 bases and J 5 bases; nucleotides not matched to a gene: 11. The CDR3 reads CASPSRTGQHEQYF. The CDR3 nucleotides read TGTGCCAGCCCCTCCCGGACAGGGCAACACGAGCAGTACTTC.

The chain employs TRBV19 and TRBJ2-7; a possible D gene is TRBD1 (5 bases). CDR3 length: 13 amino acids. Germline CDR1 is LNHDA and CDR2 is SQIVND (reference sequence). V was pared by 5 bases and J by 1 base, with 9 bases between. CDR3: CASSLDRSYEQYF. The CDR3 bases are TGTGCCAGTAGTCTCGACAGATCCTACGAGCAGTACTTC.

This sequence joins TRBV7-2 and TRBJ2-7; 9 bases align to TRBD2. This CDR3 has 15 residues. Per germline, CDR1 SGHTA and CDR2 FQGNSA. V trimming: 0 bases; J trimming: 6 bases; junction bases outside the gene matches: 6. This CDR3 is CASSLAIAGVSEQYF. The CDR3 DNA reads TGTGCCAGCAGCTTAGCCATAGCGGGAGTAAGCGAGCAGTACTTC.

This clone was detected once. The chain is built from TRBV28 and TRBJ1-1; 10 nucleotides agree with TRBD1. The V segment lost 5 bases and the J segment 3 bases; nucleotides outside the gene matches: 12. CDR3 size: 17 residues. Germline V lookup: CDR1 MDHEN, CDR2 SYDVKM. The CDR3 region is CASSGGTGEGRDTEAFF. The CDR3 DNA follows: TGTGCCAGCAGTGGTGGGACAGGGGAAGGTCGCGACACTGAAGCTTTCTTT.

The rearrangement joins TRBV12-5 to TRBJ1-2, with a possible D match to TRBD1 (5 bases). This CDR3 comprises 13 residues. Trimming shortened V by 5 bases and J by 5 bases, and 12 bases separated the two germline ends. CDR1 LGHNT and CDR2 FRNRAP come from the germline V gene. CDR3 region: CASGRGLSYGYTF. CDR3 coding DNA: TGTGCTAGTGGTAGGGGCTTAAGTTATGGCTACACCTTC.